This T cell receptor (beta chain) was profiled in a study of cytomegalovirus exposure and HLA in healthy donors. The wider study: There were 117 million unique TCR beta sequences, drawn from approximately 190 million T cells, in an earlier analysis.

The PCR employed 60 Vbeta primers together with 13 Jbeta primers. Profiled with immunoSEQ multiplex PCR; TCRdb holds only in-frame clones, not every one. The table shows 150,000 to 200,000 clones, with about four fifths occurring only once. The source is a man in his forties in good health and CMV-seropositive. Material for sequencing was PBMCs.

The CDR3 reads CASSIGRANEQFF. As DNA, the CDR3 is TGTGCCAGTAGTATAGGGAGGGCCAATGAGCAGTTCTTC. V and J are TRBV19 and TRBJ2-1; weak D call: TRBD2 (6 bases). The germline gives CDR1 LNHDA, CDR2 SQIVND (reference sequence). CDR3 length: 13 residues. V lost 1 base and J lost 6, with 7 bases in between.